The 13 T cell receptor beta chains in this list originate from one sample, sequenced in a study of blood T cells in healthy people across ages. With a J-beta primer mix and a sample-barcoded 5' primer, a second PCR ran about 7 to 12 cycles. TCRdb reprocessed the 5' RACE reads with MiXCR, giving one entry per CDR3 protein. The sample holds about 1 million distinct CDR3 sequences, 45% seen once. Sample: blood. The receptors derive from a woman aged 55-70 years in good health.

The chain combines TRBV15 with TRBJ2-1; TRBD1 might be the D (5 bases). V lost 3 bases and J lost 5, with 14 bases in between. The germline V gene encodes CDR1 LNHNV and CDR2 YYDKDF (reference sequence). CDR3 length: 15 residues. CDR3: CATSSDMGPNNEQFF. CDR3 DNA: TGTGCCACCAGCAGCGACATGGGGCCAAACAATGAGCAGTTCTTC.

The chain employs TRBV7-2 and TRBJ2-1; D remains unclear. CDR3 length equals 14 residues. Germline CDR1 reads SGHTA; CDR2 reads FQGNSA. V dropped 8 bases and J dropped 6 bases, with 17 bases sitting between them. The CDR3 loop reads CASANVPGVNEQFF. The CDR3, as DNA: TGTGCCAGCGCCAACGTCCCCGGCGTCAATGAGCAGTTCTTC.

V and J are TRBV2 and TRBJ1-2; D is ambiguous. There are 13 residues in the CDR3. Per germline, CDR1 SNHLY and CDR2 FYNNEI. Trimming took 7 bases from V and 5 from J, leaving 14 bases between them. The CDR3 DNA follows: TGTGCCAGCACCGAACTCAGGTTTTATGGCTACACCTTC. This translates into CASTELRFYGYTF.

This clonotype appeared a few times. The rearrangement links TRBV4-2 to TRBJ2-5, with D perhaps TRBD2 (6 bases). Germline CDR1 LGHNA, CDR2 YNFKEQ. The V and J ends lost 3 bases and 2 bases respectively, with 10 bases between them. The CDR3 spans 14 residues. CDR3 loop: CASSQEGRQETQYF. CDR3 DNA sequence: TGTGCCAGCAGCCAGGAAGGGAGGCAAGAGACCCAGTACTTC.

This clonotype was recorded only once. The chain has TRBV15 and TRBJ2-5; the D is unclear. The CDR3 is 16 residues long. The ends were cut back, 2 bases at V and 0 bases at J, with 13 bases in the middle. Germline V lookup: CDR1 LNHNV, CDR2 YYDKDF (reference sequence). The CDR3 nucleotides read TGTGCCACCAGCAGACTTGTAGCAGAACACCAAGAGACCCAGTACTTC. Protein: CATSRLVAEHQETQYF.

The chain is built from TRBV20-1 and TRBJ2-1, with a possible D match to TRBD2 (6 bases). Trimming pared 5 bases from V and 4 bases from J, leaving 21 bases between. The CDR3 runs 16 residues. Germline V CDR1 and CDR2: DFQATT, SNEGSKA (reference sequence). The CDR3 sequence is CSAGVRRLGAYNEQFF. CDR3 bases: TGCAGTGCTGGAGTGCGGAGACTAGGGGCTTACAATGAGCAGTTCTTC.

Only a few counts were recorded for this clonotype. The chain joins TRBV4-2 to TRBJ2-1; TRBD2 matches at 11 bases. The CDR3 loop spans 21 amino acids. Germline V lookup: CDR1 LGHNA, CDR2 YNFKEQ. Unmatched junction bases numbered 13, after V lost 0 bases and J lost 0 bases. As DNA, the CDR3 is TGTGCCAGCAGCCAAGATCCGGGACTAGCGGAATTGCCTAACTCCTACAATGAGCAGTTCTTC. Its translation: CASSQDPGLAELPNSYNEQFF.

The J gene is TRBJ1-2, the V gene TRBV6-5; D is uncertain. CDR1 is MNHEY, CDR2 SVGAGI, per germline. This CDR3 region has 14 residues. The V end was cut by 0 bases, the J end by 4 bases, with 9 bases between. CDR3 in DNA: TGTGCCAGCAGTTACTCCCAGGAGGTCTATGGCTACACCTTC. Translating gives CASSYSQEVYGYTF.

A remark on this clonotype: A read error may explain this, as a much larger clone is one base away. The chain is built from TRBV29-1 and TRBJ2-6; D is possibly TRBD2 (5 bases). Germline V lookup: CDR1 SQVTM, CDR2 ANQGSEA. V lost 4 bases and J lost 4, with 14 bases in between. The CDR3 consists of 15 residues. CDR3: CSVVGRGQGANVLTF. The CDR3 DNA reads TGCAGCGTTGTGGGTCGGGGTCAGGGGGCCAACGTCCTGACTTTC.

The chain joins TRBV20-1 to TRBJ2-3; D is perhaps TRBD2 (6 bases). The V gene's germline CDR1 is DFQATT and CDR2 SNEGSKA (reference sequence). This CDR3 comprises 16 residues. V was clipped by 1 base and J by 2 bases, with 16 bases between them. This CDR3 is CSARGRGTADTDTQYF. The CDR3 bases are TGCAGTGCTAGAGGTCGGGGGACTGCCGACACAGATACGCAGTATTTT.

This clonotype was picked up a small number of times. The rearrangement joins TRBV10-3 to TRBJ2-5; D is ambiguous. The CDR3 is 11 residues long. Trimming stripped 0 bases from V and 11 bases from J, with 7 bases between. CDR1 and CDR2 (germline): ENHRY, SYGVKD. DNA of the CDR3: TGTGCCATCAGTGAGTCAGGGTATCAGTACTTC. This translates into CAISESGYQYF.

This clonotype has a handful of counts. The chain links TRBV5-1 to TRBJ2-6, with D uncertain. The CDR3 is 13 residues long. V gave up 7 bases and J gave up 3 bases, with 8 bases separating them. Germline loops: CDR1 SGHRS, CDR2 YFSETQ. CDR3 in amino acids: CASAWVGANVLTF. As DNA, the CDR3 is TGCGCCAGCGCATGGGTTGGGGCCAACGTCCTGACTTTC. The complete variable domain, with remaining parts taken from reference TRBV5-1 and TRBJ2-6, reads KAGVTQTPRYLIKTRGQQVTLSCSPISGHRSVSWYQQTPGQGLQFLFEYFSETQRNKGNFPGRFSGRQFSNSRSEMNVSTLELGDSALYLCASAWVGANVLTFGAGSRLTVL.

The rearrangement links TRBV20-1 to TRBJ2-5; D remains unclear. The length of the CDR3 is 13 residues. Looked up from germline, CDR1 is DFQATT and CDR2 is SNEGSKA (reference sequence). V lost 6 bases and J lost 0, with 11 bases in between. The CDR3 loop is CSASRSDQETQYF. DNA for the CDR3: TGCAGTGCAAGCCGGAGCGACCAAGAGACCCAGTACTTC.